These 13 T cell receptor beta chains originate from one sample sequenced in a study of blood T cell repertoires in COVID-19. Sequencing was performed with immunoSEQ multiplex PCR; in TCRdb, only in-frame clones are kept and a portion is missing. The profile shows around 56,000 clones, about 70% of them singletons. Sequencing used peripheral blood. All receptors come from a woman in her forties or fifties with active or convalescent COVID-19.

This chain uses TRBV18 with TRBJ2-3; D is perhaps TRBD2 (6 bases). This CDR3 contains 14 residues. Trimming took 3 bases from V and 4 from J, leaving 11 bases between them. Germline CDR1 and CDR2: KGHSH and LQKENI. Written as DNA, the CDR3 is TGTGCCAGCTCACCCGGGACTGGCGCAGATACGCAGTATTTT. It encodes CASSPGTGADTQYF.

This clone appeared a few times. The chain is built from TRBV27 and TRBJ2-7; D not certain. Trimming stripped 1 base from V and 3 bases from J, with 7 bases between. The CDR3 has 13 amino acids. In germline, CDR1 is MNHEY, CDR2 SMNVEV (reference sequence). CDR3 DNA: TGTGCCAGCAGTTTATTGTACAGCTACGAGCAGTACTTC. Its protein is CASSLLYSYEQYF.

This clone was picked up a small number of times. The genes are TRBV23-1 and TRBJ2-7; TRBD2 agrees at 8 bases. TRBV23-1 is an ORF for which the function is uncertain. The CDR3 sequence is 14 residues long. J lost 7 bases, V lost 10 bases, and 15 bases had no gene match. The CDR3 nucleotides are TGCGCCACCCCTCCGGTTAGCGGGAATGATGAGCAGTACTTC. The encoded protein is CATPPVSGNDEQYF.

This clone appeared a single time. CDR3 in DNA: TGTGCCAGTAGGGGACTCTTAGAAACCGGGGAGCTGTTTTTT. As protein: CASRGLLETGELFF. This chain uses TRBV19 with TRBJ2-2; D perhaps matches TRBD2 (6 bases). The length of the CDR3 is 14 residues. The V end was cut by 6 bases, the J end by 5 bases, with 13 bases between. Germline assignment: CDR1 LNHDA and CDR2 SQIVND (reference sequence).

V is TRBV3-1 (or the pseudogene TRBV3-2) and J is TRBJ1-1; 7 nucleotides match TRBD1. V lost 5 bases, J lost 8 bases, and 8 bases stayed unmatched. Germline-derived CDR1 and CDR2 are LGHDT and YNNKEL (reference sequence). The CDR3 spans 13 residues. CDR3 bases: TGTGCCAGCAGCTGGACAGGCGAGGGGGAAGCTTTCTTT. Protein: CASSWTGEGEAFF.

A word on this clone: Other nucleotide sequences in the sample specify the same CDR3. The V gene is TRBV5-1, the J gene TRBJ1-2, with unresolved D. The V gene lost 0 bases and the J gene lost 0 bases, with 6 bases spanning the gap. Germline V gene lookup returns CDR1 SGHRS and CDR2 YFSETQ. The CDR3 extends over 14 amino acids. CDR3 DNA: TGCGCCAGCAGCTTGGAAGGAGCTAACTATGGCTACACCTTC. This encodes CASSLEGANYGYTF.

The chain uses TRBV25-1 and TRBJ2-1; no firm D call. The length of the CDR3 is 16 residues. Germline CDR1 is MGHDK and CDR2 is SYGVNS. Deletions cut 3 bases from V and 0 bases from J, with 12 bases between. CDR3: CASSDNLFRSYNEQFF. In nucleotides, the CDR3 is TGTGCCAGCAGTGATAACTTGTTTCGCTCCTACAATGAGCAGTTCTTC.

This clone was observed once. The genes are TRBV4-1 and TRBJ2-7; TRBD1 matches at 7 bases. The CDR3 loop spans 15 amino acids. J was trimmed by 2 bases and V by 0 bases; bases with no gene match: 4. In germline, CDR1 is MGHRA, CDR2 YSYEKL. The CDR3 DNA reads as TGCGCCAGCAGCCAAGATGGGCAGGGGGCCTACGAGCAGTACTTC. It is translated as CASSQDGQGAYEQYF.

V gene TRBV14 combines with J gene TRBJ2-2, with D hard to call. V lost 4 bases, J lost 1 base, and 7 bases lay in between. The CDR3 is 14 residues long. Germline V gene lookup returns CDR1 SGHDN and CDR2 FVKESK. The CDR3 DNA sequence: TGTGCCAGCAGCCCAGGAAGGAACACCGGGGAGCTGTTTTTT. This gives the protein CASSPGRNTGELFF.

The chain employs TRBV11-2 and TRBJ2-3, with 11 nucleotides matching TRBD2. V was pared by 4 bases and J by 6 bases, with 12 bases of the junction left unmatched. Germline values: CDR1 SGHAT, CDR2 FQNNGV. The CDR3 sequence is 17 residues long. The CDR3 DNA is TGTGCCAGCAGCTCCCTTAATAGCGGGAGGGCCAGGGATACGCAGTATTTT. Translated, it gives CASSSLNSGRARDTQYF.

This clone was seen more than once but under ten times. This chain connects TRBV29-1 to TRBJ1-2; D is unresolved. Germline CDR1 SQVTM, CDR2 ANQGSEA. The CDR3 extends over 12 amino acids. Trimming cost V 4 bases and J 5 bases, with 11 bases left between them. Here the CDR3 reads CSVGGGLYGYTF. The DNA for the CDR3 is TGCAGCGTTGGTGGAGGCTTATATGGCTACACCTTC.

The V gene is TRBV19, the J gene TRBJ1-4; 11 bases align to TRBD1. The germline V gene encodes CDR1 LNHDA and CDR2 SQIVND (reference sequence). The CDR3 consists of 16 residues. V was pared by 6 bases and J by 11 bases, with 14 bases of the junction left unmatched. The CDR3 is CASSSGTGGAPGKLFF. CDR3 DNA sequence: TGTGCCAGTAGCTCCGGGACAGGGGGAGCCCCGGGGAAACTGTTTTTT.

This clone appeared once. The V gene is TRBV5-1, the J gene TRBJ1-1, with 8 positions matching TRBD1. Germline V gives CDR1 SGHRS, CDR2 YFSETQ. After removal of 4 bases from V and 6 bases from J, the junction contained 11 bases not matched to a gene. The CDR3 contains 15 residues. CDR3 sequence (DNA): TGCGCCAGCAGCGAATGGACAGGGACCCCCTCTGAAGCTTTCTTT. Its protein product is CASSEWTGTPSEAFF.